This TCR beta chain is from a study of blood T cell repertoires in COVID-19. On the study more broadly: Material from acute and convalescent COVID-19 was sourced from the United States, Italy and Spain. PBMCs, B-cell-depleted T cells, or T cells provided the cDNA or gDNA that made up the material.

In the original workflow: Amplification with reference gene primers provided the estimates of nucleated cell counts. Clones were read by immunoSEQ multiplex PCR, and TCRdb kept only the in-frame ones, dropping some. That table supplies the V and J calls and clone size; D and trimming were determined from the DNA. The data contain around 200,000 clones, around nine tenths of them seen just once; the ten biggest clones take up 6.2%. Trimming cost V 7 bases and J 6 bases; bases outside gene matches: 7. The CDR3 spans 15 residues. Germline assignment: CDR1 MNHEY and CDR2 SVGAGI. The sequenced sample consisted of peripheral blood. The clonotype comes from a man aged 60-69 years who had recovered from COVID-19. The chain carries TRBV6-5 and TRBJ2-2, with 11 bases lining up with TRBD2. In DNA, the CDR3 is TGTGCCAGCAATCTAGCGGGAGGAGGGGCCGGGGAGCTGTTTTTT. Protein product: CASNLAGGGAGELFF.